This entry lists 24 T cell receptor beta chains sequenced from one sample in a study of beta chain features in type 1 diabetes. The study, taken as a whole, reports: Type 1 diabetes patients had TCRB CDR3s that were shorter (moderately but significantly so) in all four CD4+ subsets.

Expressed TCRB transcripts were sequenced because the isolated RNA had all been reverse transcribed beforehand. Method: immunoSEQ multiplex PCR; TCRdb's copy keeps in-frame clones and lacks some. The data show about 300,000 clones, about 14% seen once. Their antigens remain unidentified. Material: naive CD4+ T cells from blood. The receptor source for this set is a woman younger than 30 with type 1 diabetes.

This clone occurred a few times. The V and J genes are TRBV29-1 and TRBJ1-1; tentatively, D is TRBD1 (6 bases). Germline loops: CDR1 SQVTM, CDR2 ANQGSEA. This CDR3 has 11 residues. Trimming took 8 bases from V and 4 from J, leaving 11 bases between them. The CDR3 protein is CSSQGFTEAFF. The CDR3 nucleotides are TGCAGCTCTCAGGGGTTCACTGAAGCTTTCTTT. Drawing the rest from reference TRBV29-1 and TRBJ1-1, the complete variable domain is SAVISQKPSRDICQRGTSLTIQCQVDSQVTMMFWYRQQPGQSLTLIATANQGSEATYESGFVIDKFPISRPNLTFSTLTVSNMSPEDSSIYLCSSQGFTEAFFGQGTRLTVV.

This clone was picked up one time. The J gene is TRBJ2-5, the V gene TRBV4-3, with 9 bases aligning to TRBD2. Germline V gives CDR1 LGHNA, CDR2 YSLEER. Trimming removed 4 bases from V and 5 bases from J; junction bases left unmatched: 8. The CDR3 has 15 residues. This chain's CDR3 is CASSPIAGARETQYF. The CDR3 nucleotides read TGCGCCAGCAGCCCAATAGCGGGAGCTCGGGAGACCCAGTACTTC.

The chain has TRBV18 and TRBJ1-1; D is unresolved. This CDR3 comprises 12 residues. Trimming left V 3 bases short and J 3 bases short, with 5 bases between. Germline V gene sequence: CDR1 KGHSH, CDR2 LQKENI. The CDR3 loop reads CASSPRDTEAFF. The CDR3 DNA is TGTGCCAGCTCACCGCGGGACACTGAAGCTTTCTTT.

Only a few counts were recorded for this clone. V and J are TRBV11-1 and TRBJ2-1; the match to TRBD1 covers 7 bases. The length of the CDR3 is 15 residues. Germline V gene lookup returns CDR1 SGHAT and CDR2 FQDESV (reference sequence). J lost 6 bases, V lost 4 bases, and 9 bases had no gene match. The CDR3 sequence: CASSYWGTVGNEQFF. The CDR3 DNA follows: TGTGCCAGCAGCTATTGGGGGACAGTGGGCAATGAGCAGTTCTTC. Supplemented by reference TRBV11-1 and TRBJ2-1, the full variable domain reads EAEVAQSPRYKITEKSQAVAFWCDPISGHATLYWYRQILGQGPELLVQFQDESVVDDSQLPKDRFSAERLKGVDSTLKIQPAELGDSAMYLCASSYWGTVGNEQFFGPGTRLTVL.

The chain recombines TRBV6-1 with TRBJ2-4; TRBD1 might be the D (7 bases). This CDR3 is 15 amino acids long. Trimming removed 11 bases from V and 1 base from J, with 18 bases in between. Germline loops: CDR1 MNHNS, CDR2 SASEGT. The CDR3 DNA reads as TGTGCCTGCCAGGGGGGTGGCAAGGCCAAAAACATTCAGTACTTC. Its translation is CACQGGGKAKNIQYF.

In this sample, this clone turned up a few times. The chain combines TRBV18 with TRBJ2-5; TRBD1 aligns across 12 bases. Losses at the gene ends were 3 bases for V and 6 bases for J; bases not matched to a gene: 8. The germline V gene has CDR1 KGHSH and CDR2 LQKENI. There are 16 residues in the CDR3. This CDR3 is CASSPLGTGGRQTQYF. CDR3 coding DNA: TGTGCCAGCTCACCCCTGGGGACAGGGGGCCGACAGACCCAGTACTTC.

As concerns this clone: This CDR3 is also generated by other DNA sequences in the sample. This sequence joins TRBV9 and TRBJ2-2; the D gene is possibly TRBD2 (6 bases). From germline, CDR1 is SGDLS and CDR2 YYNGEE. V was pared by 2 bases and J by 4 bases, with 6 bases between. The CDR3 runs to 13 residues. CDR3 amino acids: CASSVSGTGELFF. The CDR3 nucleotides read TGTGCCAGCAGCGTTAGCGGCACCGGGGAGCTGTTTTTT. The full variable domain, completed using reference TRBV9 and TRBJ2-2, is DSGVTQTPKHLITATGQRVTLRCSPRSGDLSVYWYQQSLDQGLQFLIQYYNGEERAKGNILERFSAQQFPDLHSELNLSSLELGDSALYFCASSVSGTGELFFGEGSRLTVL.

Only a few counts were recorded for this clone. The chain joins TRBV9 to TRBJ2-1; D possibly corresponds to TRBD1 (7 bases). Trimming stripped 0 bases from V and 8 bases from J, with 18 bases between. The germline CDR1 and CDR2 sequences are SGDLS and YYNGEE. The CDR3 has 16 residues. CDR3 DNA: TGTGCCAGCAGCGTAGGAGGGGGGAGGACAGGCCATGAGCAGTTCTTC. This encodes CASSVGGGRTGHEQFF.

DNA for the CDR3: TGTGCCAGCAACCCCGGGACAGGGTGGTACGAGCAGTACTTC. Translating gives CASNPGTGWYEQYF. This chain links TRBV28 with TRBJ2-7; 9 bases align to TRBD1. The germline V gene has CDR1 MDHEN and CDR2 SYDVKM. The ends lost 7 bases at V and 4 bases at J; junction bases unmatched: 8. The CDR3 contains 14 residues.

This clone was observed a handful of times. The gene calls are TRBV19 and TRBJ2-5; D not certain. Trimming removed 2 bases from V and 3 bases from J, with 16 bases in between. The CDR3 contains 16 residues. Per the germline V gene, CDR1 is LNHDA and CDR2 is SQIVND (reference sequence). The CDR3 DNA reads as TGTGCCAGTAGTATATTTCTCCTTACGGAGAAAGAGACCCAGTACTTC. Protein product: CASSIFLLTEKETQYF. Together with reference TRBV19 and TRBJ2-5, the CDR3 gives the full variable domain: DGGITQSPKYLFRKEGQNVTLSCEQNLNHDAMYWYRQDPGQGLRLIYYSQIVNDFQKGDIAEGYSVSREKKESFPLTVTSAQKNPTAFYLCASSIFLLTEKETQYFGPGTRLLVL.

In this sample, this clone turned up a few times. The V call is TRBV30, the J call TRBJ2-3, with 9 bases identical to TRBD2. Per the germline V gene, CDR1 is GTSNPN and CDR2 is SVGIG (reference sequence). CDR3 length: 13 amino acids. The V and J ends lost 5 bases and 4 bases, in that order; junction bases with no gene match: 4. The CDR3 protein is CAWSSGRPDTQYF. In nucleotides, the CDR3 is TGTGCCTGGTCGAGCGGGAGGCCAGATACGCAGTATTTT.

This clone was detected only a few times. This rearrangement joins TRBV30 to TRBJ1-1; D unclear. Trimming took off 0 bases at V and 6 bases at J, with 5 bases between the two ends. The germline gives CDR1 GTSNPN, CDR2 SVGIG (reference sequence). The CDR3 loop spans 11 amino acids. The CDR3, as DNA: TGTGCCTGGAGTGTGGCCCCTGAAGCTTTCTTT. Its protein is CAWSVAPEAFF.

This sequence joins TRBV18 and TRBJ2-1; tentative D call: TRBD1 (5 bases). The CDR3 length is 12 residues. Looked up from germline, CDR1 is KGHSH and CDR2 is LQKENI. Trimming removed 5 bases from V and 5 bases from J, with 7 bases in between. CDR3 sequence: CASSSTDNEQFF. The CDR3 DNA reads TGTGCCAGCTCATCGACAGACAATGAGCAGTTCTTC.

With regard to this clone: In the same sample, other DNA sequences code for this CDR3. V gene TRBV5-4 combines with J gene TRBJ1-1, with D possibly matching TRBD1 (5 bases). Per the germline V gene, CDR1 is SGHNT and CDR2 is YYREEE (reference sequence). This CDR3 contains 13 residues. V lost 2 bases, J lost 2 bases, and 7 bases lay in between. CDR3: CASSLTGNTEAFF. CDR3 nucleotide sequence: TGTGCCAGCAGCTTAACAGGCAACACTGAAGCTTTCTTT.

The V gene is TRBV30, the J gene TRBJ1-2, with a tentative D call TRBD1 (6 bases). Germline CDR1 GTSNPN, CDR2 SVGIG (reference sequence). V gave up 3 bases and J gave up 2 bases, with 7 bases separating them. The CDR3 extends over 12 amino acids. The CDR3 here is CAWRGHNYGYTF. The CDR3 DNA reads TGTGCCTGGAGGGGACACAACTATGGCTACACCTTC.

This clone came up a few times. The chain links TRBV7-6 to TRBJ1-5; TRBD1 is a possible D gene (5 bases). Germline V gene lookup returns CDR1 SGHVS and CDR2 FNYEAQ. The CDR3 has 15 amino acids. With 0 bases removed from V and 3 bases from J, the gap between germline ends came to 9 bases. The CDR3 spells CASSLADTLNQPQHF. CDR3 nucleotide sequence: TGTGCCAGCAGCTTAGCGGACACCCTCAATCAGCCCCAGCATTTT.

The V call is TRBV6-5, the J call TRBJ2-7, with D tentatively TRBD2 (5 bases). The CDR3 sequence is 14 residues long. Germline CDR1 is MNHEY and CDR2 is SVGAGI. Trimming took off 2 bases at V and 2 bases at J, with 10 bases between the two ends. CDR3 amino acids: CASSYADWTYEQYF. The CDR3 DNA is TGTGCCAGCAGTTACGCGGACTGGACCTACGAGCAGTACTTC.

This sequence joins TRBV18 and TRBJ1-3, with unresolved D. Trimming stripped 5 bases from V and 0 bases from J, with 11 bases between. Germline values: CDR1 KGHSH, CDR2 LQKENI. The CDR3 sequence is 15 residues long. The CDR3 sequence is CASSTLMSSGNTIYF. The CDR3 nucleotides read TGTGCCAGCTCAACTCTGATGAGCTCTGGAAACACCATATATTTT.

The genes are TRBV11-2 and TRBJ2-3; no reliable D call. Between the trimmed V and J ends, which lost 0 bases and 5 bases, there was a span of 3 bases. Germline CDR1 and CDR2: SGHAT and FQNNGV. This CDR3 has 12 residues. In DNA, the CDR3 is TGTGCCAGCAGCTTAGACGGAGATACGCAGTATTTT. Translating gives CASSLDGDTQYF.

The gene calls are TRBV7-8 and TRBJ2-1; D is unresolved. V lost 5 bases to trimming and J lost 4 bases, with 18 bases between them. This CDR3 comprises 16 residues. Per the germline V gene, CDR1 is SGHVS and CDR2 is FQNEAQ. CDR3 residues: CASSRRLPKPYNEQFF. DNA for the CDR3: TGTGCCAGCAGCCGCCGACTCCCCAAGCCGTACAATGAGCAGTTCTTC.

The chain uses TRBV9 and TRBJ1-2, with 9 bases lining up with TRBD1. V lost 4 bases to trimming and J lost 4 bases; unmatched junction nucleotides: 11. Germline lookup yields CDR1 SGDLS and CDR2 YYNGEE. The CDR3 contains 16 residues. The CDR3 DNA follows: TGTGCCAGCAGCACCAGGACAGGGGCCGTCGGCTATGGCTACACCTTC. Translated: CASSTRTGAVGYGYTF.

CDR3 loop: CSVSSMNTEAFF. The CDR3 DNA sequence: TGCAGCGTGAGTTCCATGAACACTGAAGCTTTCTTT. The V gene is TRBV29-1, the J gene TRBJ1-1; D unclear. The CDR3 has 12 residues. Trimming left V 6 bases short and J 0 bases short, with 8 bases between. The germline CDR1 and CDR2 sequences are SQVTM and ANQGSEA. Looking up the rest from reference TRBV29-1 and TRBJ1-1 gives the full variable domain: SAVISQKPSRDICQRGTSLTIQCQVDSQVTMMFWYRQQPGQSLTLIATANQGSEATYESGFVIDKFPISRPNLTFSTLTVSNMSPEDSSIYLCSVSSMNTEAFFGQGTRLTVV.

This clone was found a few times. Other DNA sequences in this sample translate to the same CDR3. The genes are TRBV30 and TRBJ1-5, with D unresolved. The CDR3 is made up of 13 amino acids. Trimming shortened V by 0 bases and J by 4 bases, and 7 bases separated the two germline ends. CDR1 is GTSNPN and CDR2 is SVGIG in the germline V gene (reference sequence). CDR3 in amino acids: CAWSVRGNQPQHF. In nucleotides, the CDR3 is TGTGCCTGGAGTGTGAGAGGGAATCAGCCCCAGCATTTT.

The V gene is TRBV19, the J gene TRBJ2-2; 8 positions match TRBD2. Trimming removed 10 bases from V and 0 bases from J; junction bases left unmatched: 1. This CDR3 spans 13 amino acids. Germline V lookup: CDR1 LNHDA, CDR2 SQIVND (reference sequence). CDR3 coding DNA: TGTGCCACGGGGGGGGCGAACACCGGGGAGCTGTTTTTT. This codes for CATGGANTGELFF.